This TCR beta chain was captured by sequencing in a study of identical twins. Study results and caveats: Out-of-frame alpha sequences shared by twins showed excess low generation probability. Findings depended on cross-sectional statistics rather than tracking the same donors. Within cord blood, abundant beta clonotypes carried fewer insertions, but memory repertoires showed no such trend.

In the case of this clonotype: The antigen remains unidentified.

V lost 8 bases, J lost 2 bases, and 14 bases lay in between. The CDR3 is 13 residues long. Germline CDR1 DFQATT, CDR2 SNEGSKA (reference sequence). A universal primer site was added by template switching, and unique molecular identifiers were carried by the cDNA. TCRdb used MiXCR to reprocess the 5' RACE reads, holding one entry per CDR3 protein. Of roughly 1,500,000 distinct CDR3 sequences in the sample, less than 35% were seen once. The sequenced sample consisted of cord blood. The chain employs TRBV20-1 and TRBJ2-3, with D perhaps being TRBD1 or TRBD2 (7 bases each). The TCR sequence derives from a newborn girl in good health. As DNA, the CDR3 is TGCAGTCCCAGGGGGGGGCCCACAGATACGCAGTATTTT. Translated: CSPRGGPTDTQYF.